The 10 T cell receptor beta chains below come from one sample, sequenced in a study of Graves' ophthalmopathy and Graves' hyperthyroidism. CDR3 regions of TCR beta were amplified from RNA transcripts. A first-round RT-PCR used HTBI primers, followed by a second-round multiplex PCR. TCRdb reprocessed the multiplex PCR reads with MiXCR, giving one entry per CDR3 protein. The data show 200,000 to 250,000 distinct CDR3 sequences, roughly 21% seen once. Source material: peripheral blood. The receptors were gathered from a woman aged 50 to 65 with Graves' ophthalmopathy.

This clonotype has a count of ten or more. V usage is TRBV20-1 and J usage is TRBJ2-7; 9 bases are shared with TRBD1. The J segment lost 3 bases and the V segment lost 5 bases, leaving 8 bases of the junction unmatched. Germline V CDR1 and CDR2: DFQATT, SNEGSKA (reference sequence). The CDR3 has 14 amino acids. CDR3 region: CSARGLDRGYEQYF. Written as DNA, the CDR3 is TGCAGTGCTCGTGGTCTGGACAGGGGCTACGAGCAGTACTTC.

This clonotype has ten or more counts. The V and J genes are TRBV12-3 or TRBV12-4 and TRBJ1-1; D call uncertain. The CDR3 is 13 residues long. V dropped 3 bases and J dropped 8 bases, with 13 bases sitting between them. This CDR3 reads CASSFSLGSEAFF. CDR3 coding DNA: TGTGCCAGCAGTTTCTCCCTCGGCTCAGAAGCTTTCTTT.

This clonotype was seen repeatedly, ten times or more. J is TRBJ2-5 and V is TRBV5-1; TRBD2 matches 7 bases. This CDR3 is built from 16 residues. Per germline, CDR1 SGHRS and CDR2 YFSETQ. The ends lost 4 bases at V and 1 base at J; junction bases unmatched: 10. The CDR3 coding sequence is TGCGCCAGCAGCCGGCGGCGGGAGACTACCCAAGAGACCCAGTACTTC. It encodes CASSRRRETTQETQYF.

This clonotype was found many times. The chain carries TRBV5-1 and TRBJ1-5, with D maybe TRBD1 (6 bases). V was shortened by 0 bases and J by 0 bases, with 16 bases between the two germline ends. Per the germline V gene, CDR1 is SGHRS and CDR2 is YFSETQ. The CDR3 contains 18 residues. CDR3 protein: CASSLAQDRENSNQPQHF. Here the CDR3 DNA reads TGCGCCAGCAGCTTGGCTCAGGACAGAGAAAATAGCAATCAGCCCCAGCATTTT.

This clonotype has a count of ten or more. CDR3 loop: CASSNKDRGGNTEAFF. CDR3 nucleotides: TGTGCCAGCAGTAACAAAGACAGGGGCGGGAACACTGAAGCTTTCTTT. The chain has TRBV6-5 and TRBJ1-1, with 8 bases matching TRBD1. The germline V gene encodes CDR1 MNHEY and CDR2 SVGAGI. The CDR3 extends over 16 amino acids. The trim removed 5 bases at V and 1 base at J, leaving 9 bases unmatched.

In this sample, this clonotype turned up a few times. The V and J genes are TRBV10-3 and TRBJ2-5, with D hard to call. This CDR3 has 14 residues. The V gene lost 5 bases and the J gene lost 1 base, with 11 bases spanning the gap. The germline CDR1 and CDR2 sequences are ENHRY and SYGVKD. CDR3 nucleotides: TGTGCCATCAGTTCCGGCGGCGGCCAAGAGACCCAGTACTTC. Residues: CAISSGGGQETQYF.

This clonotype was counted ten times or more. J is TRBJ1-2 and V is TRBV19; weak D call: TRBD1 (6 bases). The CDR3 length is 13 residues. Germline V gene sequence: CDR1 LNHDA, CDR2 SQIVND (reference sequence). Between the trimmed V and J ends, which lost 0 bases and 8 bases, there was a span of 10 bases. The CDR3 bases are TGTGCCAGTAGTATAGATGGACAGCGGGGCTACACCTTC. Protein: CASSIDGQRGYTF.

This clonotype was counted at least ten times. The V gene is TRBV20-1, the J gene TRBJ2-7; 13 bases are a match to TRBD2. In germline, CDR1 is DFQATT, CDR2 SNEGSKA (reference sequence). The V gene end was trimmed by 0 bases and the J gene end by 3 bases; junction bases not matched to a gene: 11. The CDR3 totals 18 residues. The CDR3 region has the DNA TGCAGTGCTAGAGACCCTATCAGCGGACTAGCGGGGGACTACGAGCAGTACTTC. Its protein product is CSARDPISGLAGDYEQYF.

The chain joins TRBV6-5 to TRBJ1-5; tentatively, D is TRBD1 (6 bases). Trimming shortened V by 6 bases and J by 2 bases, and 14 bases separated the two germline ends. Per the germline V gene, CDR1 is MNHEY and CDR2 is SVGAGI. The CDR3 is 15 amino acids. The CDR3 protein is CASSYRGVGNQPQHF. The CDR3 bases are TGTGCCAGCAGCTATAGGGGGGTGGGCAATCAGCCCCAGCATTTT.

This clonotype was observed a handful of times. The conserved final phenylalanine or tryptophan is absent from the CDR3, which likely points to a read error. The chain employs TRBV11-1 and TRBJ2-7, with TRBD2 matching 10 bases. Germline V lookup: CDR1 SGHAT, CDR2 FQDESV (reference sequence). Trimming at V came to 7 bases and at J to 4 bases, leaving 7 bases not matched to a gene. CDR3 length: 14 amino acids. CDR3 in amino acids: CASTPSGSDYEQYL. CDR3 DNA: TGTGCCAGCACCCCTAGCGGGAGTGATTACGAGCAGTACCTC.